This entry lists 4 T cell receptor beta chains sequenced from one sample in a study of T cells in Graves' hyperthyroidism and ophthalmopathy. Amplified TCR beta CDR3 regions came from RNA transcripts. Primed by the HTBI set, a first-round RT-PCR was run on the TCR CDR3. TCRdb re-called the multiplex PCR reads through MiXCR, storing one row per CDR3 protein. The data contain approximately 620,000 distinct CDR3 sequences, over 11% of them singletons. Sequenced material: blood. These receptors were collected from a woman in her thirties with Graves' hyperthyroidism that later progressed to Graves' ophthalmopathy.

In this sample, this clonotype turned up many times. J is TRBJ2-5 and V is TRBV29-1, with D hard to call. The CDR3 is 12 residues long. Trimming stripped 6 bases from V and 3 bases from J, with 11 bases between. CDR1 and CDR2 from the germline V gene are SQVTM and ANQGSEA. CDR3 DNA: TGCAGCGTGAGAGTTGGGGAAGAGACCCAGTACTTC. Translation gives CSVRVGEETQYF.

J is TRBJ1-6 and V is TRBV27, with 7 bases aligning to TRBD1. The length of the CDR3 is 14 residues. V was clipped by 6 bases and J by 8 bases; unmatched bases: 7. Germline V CDR1 and CDR2: MNHEY, SMNVEV (reference sequence). The CDR3 loop is CASSDRESYSPLHF. The CDR3 DNA reads TGTGCCAGCAGCGACAGGGAATCTTATTCACCCCTCCACTTT.

This clonotype was recorded a few times. The chain employs TRBV6-1 and TRBJ1-1; D is unclear. Germline V lookup: CDR1 MNHNS, CDR2 SASEGT. CDR3 length equals 13 residues. V lost 6 bases and J lost 11, with 19 bases in between. The CDR3 DNA reads TGTGCCAGCAGAGACAATATAGGGATGAGGGCTTTCTTT. Protein product: CASRDNIGMRAFF.

In regard to this clonotype: With a much larger clone just one base away, this may be a read error. CDR3 DNA sequence: TGTGCCAGCAGTCTCGAGGAGGCCAGAACTTTACCGACGGGGGAAAAACTGTTTTTT. It yields the protein CASSLEEARTLPTGEKLFF. The V gene is TRBV2, the J gene TRBJ1-4; D is unresolved. The CDR3 is 19 amino acids. Trimming removed 5 bases from V and 8 bases from J, with 30 bases in between. The V gene's germline CDR1 is SNHLY and CDR2 FYNNEI.